This paragraph reports one T cell receptor (beta chain). What this receptor recognizes is not known. Per-nucleotide qualities are absent, and no much larger clonotype sits a single base away. The CDR3 holds 12 amino acids from the cysteine to the phenylalanine. Only the CDR3 DNA is retained, 36 bases long and in frame from the first base. The junction shows trimming of 5 bases on V and 0 bases on J, plus 5 bases between the germline ends. From a lookup of the germline V gene, CDR1 and CDR2 are SGHTA and FQGNSA. During the collection period, no immune events, such as infections, were documented for the healthy donors. Time-dependent variance in a beta-binomial model of T-cell clone differential abundance was calibrated using healthy-donor blood repertoires as a training cohort. The training cohort included around ten healthy donors, of whom 3 were female and 7 were male. On average the donors were around 44 years old, and their ages spanned roughly 29 to 64 years. Whole blood, obtained from a commercial supplier, was collected from each healthy donor at three time points spaced about 2 weeks apart. For immunosequencing, genomic DNA was extracted from unsorted whole blood.

The immunoSEQ Assay, which relies on bias-controlled multiplex PCR amplification of genomic DNA, was used to profile TCRbeta CDR3 regions. The study's own analysis went as follows. The absolute abundance of each unique TCRbeta CDR3 region was quantified after sequences were collapsed and filtered. Two models were used to test differential abundance: a binomial model (Fisher-equivalent) and a beta-binomial model that adds time-dependent variance fitted from healthy donors. Any clone with fewer than 5 combined templates was excluded, and a clone was called differentially abundant if its Benjamini-Hochberg FDR was below 0.01. Using the form v = (b*log(k)+a)^2, the beta-binomial variance was modeled as a function of the total template count across the two samples. In its TCRdb copy, this immuneACCESS table keeps in-frame sequences only and misses some clones. Where compared with another copy, unresolved V genes explain less than half of these, and the others have no known cause. That table furnishes V, J and clone size, whereas the DNA furnished D and trimming. Here the sample has about 130,000 clones; around nine tenths occur a single time. Jointly, the top ten make up roughly 7.9% of the sample.

The sample comes from a study of identifying expanded T cells in peripheral blood (dated by TCRdb to 2018 to 2020). About the full investigation: Technical replicates were generated by sequencing separate aliquots of the same genomic DNA pool, with four replicates compared pairwise.

General findings and caveats noted by the study authors: Between technical replicates the binomial model flagged approximately 1.1 differentially abundant clones, whereas over around two weeks the binomial model flagged about 16.4 and over about four weeks approximately 20. Both the number of clones called differentially abundant and the false-positive rate were significantly reduced by the beta-binomial model across all healthy-donor time intervals. It was expected by the authors that biological variance in healthy repertoires might increase further over much longer intervals, such as months to years. For all healthy donors, the variance in clone template counts between approximately two-week samples rose significantly as total template count increased.

The chain links TRBV7-2 with TRBJ2-7; the D gene is unclear. Input material: blood. This receptor was obtained from a person between 18 and 75 years old in good health. The DNA is TGTGCCAGCAGCGGCAACTCCTACGAGCAGTACTTC. Translation gives CASSGNSYEQYF.